Presented here are 29 T cell receptor beta chains from one specimen sequenced in a study of blood T cell repertoires in COVID-19. The data were produced by immunoSEQ multiplex PCR, yet TCRdb's version contains in-frame clones alone and is incomplete. Of about 130,000 clones in the sample, about 86% were seen once. The sample was PBMCs or T cells enriched from blood (not recorded which). All receptors come from a man aged 45-65 years who had recovered from COVID-19.

The chain links TRBV9 to TRBJ2-3; TRBD2 matches 11 bases. The CDR3 sequence is 15 residues long. Trimming removed 0 bases from V and 11 bases from J; junction bases left unmatched: 8. Germline lookup yields CDR1 SGDLS and CDR2 YYNGEE. CDR3 loop: CASSVAGTSGEGQYF. The CDR3, as DNA: TGTGCCAGCAGCGTAGCTGGGACTAGCGGAGAAGGGCAGTATTTT.

The chain is built from TRBV7-9 and TRBJ1-1, with D perhaps TRBD1 (5 bases). The V and J ends lost 10 bases and 10 bases respectively, with 22 bases between them. CDR1 and CDR2 (germline): SEHNR, FQNEAQ (reference sequence). The CDR3 spans 13 residues. The CDR3 DNA sequence: TGTGCCACCGGGGGAGGGGCGCCGTTCGGAGCTTTCTTT. This encodes CATGGGAPFGAFF.

The V call is TRBV7-2, the J call TRBJ1-5; D possibly corresponds to TRBD1 (5 bases). The CDR3 extends over 14 amino acids. V was clipped by 4 bases and J by 9 bases, with 16 bases between them. Germline CDR1 is SGHTA and CDR2 is FQGNSA. CDR3 sequence (DNA): TGTGCCAGCAGCTCGGGGACGGTCGGGGGGCCCCAGCATTTT. Encoded protein: CASSSGTVGGPQHF.

The chain recombines TRBV29-1 with TRBJ1-1; D remains unclear. V lost 4 bases, J lost 11 bases, and 11 bases lay in between. The CDR3 covers 10 residues. Germline loops: CDR1 SQVTM, CDR2 ANQGSEA. The CDR3 DNA sequence: TGCAGCGTTGGCATTAAGGAGGCTTTCTTT. Its protein is CSVGIKEAFF.

This sequence joins TRBV5-1 and TRBJ2-2; 11 bases are shared with TRBD1. CDR3 length: 15 amino acids. The trim removed 2 bases at V and 6 bases at J, leaving 3 bases unmatched. Germline lookup yields CDR1 SGHRS and CDR2 YFSETQ. The CDR3 reads CASSFGQGAAGELFF. DNA of the CDR3: TGCGCCAGCAGCTTCGGACAGGGGGCGGCCGGGGAGCTGTTTTTT. Supplemented by reference TRBV5-1 and TRBJ2-2, the full variable domain reads KAGVTQTPRYLIKTRGQQVTLSCSPISGHRSVSWYQQTPGQGLQFLFEYFSETQRNKGNFPGRFSGRQFSNSRSEMNVSTLELGDSALYLCASSFGQGAAGELFFGEGSRLTVL.

The chain employs TRBV5-8 and TRBJ2-1, with 7 bases that match TRBD1. Trimming removed 0 bases from V and 3 bases from J; junction bases left unmatched: 3. This CDR3 contains 15 residues. Germline values: CDR1 SGHTS, CDR2 YDEGEE. This chain's CDR3 is CASSLGGTVYNEQFF. CDR3 sequence (DNA): TGTGCCAGCAGCTTGGGTGGGACAGTCTACAATGAGCAGTTCTTC.

This clone was seen just once. The chain employs TRBV5-1 and TRBJ1-1; D gene unclear. The CDR3 is 16 residues long. CDR1 SGHRS and CDR2 YFSETQ come from the germline V gene. Trimming left V 0 bases short and J 4 bases short, with 16 bases between. CDR3: CASSLAPPLSSTEAFF. CDR3 sequence (DNA): TGCGCCAGCAGCTTGGCCCCACCTTTATCCAGCACTGAAGCTTTCTTT.

V usage is TRBV7-2 and J usage is TRBJ1-2, with 12 nucleotides matching TRBD1. The length of the CDR3 is 17 residues. CDR1 SGHTA and CDR2 FQGNSA come from the germline V gene. V was pared by 4 bases and J by 8 bases, with 14 bases of the junction left unmatched. CDR3 coding DNA: TGTGCCAGCAGCTCGCTTACCGGGACAGGGGGCGCGGGGGGCTACACCTTC. Its translation is CASSSLTGTGGAGGYTF.

This chain uses TRBV5-1 with TRBJ1-6; D uncertain. V was trimmed by 2 bases and J by 7 bases, leaving 4 bases between them. The CDR3 sequence is 12 residues long. Germline CDR1 is SGHRS and CDR2 is YFSETQ. CDR3 DNA: TGCGCCAGCAGCTTCGGGAATTCACCCCTCCACTTT. Translation gives CASSFGNSPLHF.

The chain uses TRBV11-2 and TRBJ2-3; 13 nucleotides match TRBD2. The CDR3 covers 16 residues. V gave up 4 bases and J gave up 5 bases; unmatched junction bases: 6. In germline, CDR1 is SGHAT, CDR2 FQNNGV. The CDR3 DNA reads TGTGCCAGCAGCTATACTAGCGGGGGGGCAGGAGATACGCAGTATTTT. Encoded protein: CASSYTSGGAGDTQYF.

The chain links TRBV5-6 to TRBJ2-5, with 7 bases lining up with TRBD2. The V segment lost 1 base and the J segment 1 base; nucleotides outside the gene matches: 4. The CDR3 is 15 amino acids. CDR1 and CDR2 from the germline V gene are SGHDT and YYEEEE. In nucleotides, the CDR3 is TGTGCCAGCAGCTTGAAGGGGAGGGGCCAAGAGACCCAGTACTTC. Encoded protein: CASSLKGRGQETQYF. The full variable domain, its missing parts supplied by reference TRBV5-6 and TRBJ2-5, is DAGVTQSPTHLIKTRGQQVTLRCSPKSGHDTVSWYQQALGQGPQFIFQYYEEEERQRGNFPDRFSGHQFPNYSSELNVNALLLGDSALYLCASSLKGRGQETQYFGPGTRLLVL.

This clone was counted only a few times. The chain joins TRBV7-2 to TRBJ2-5; a weak D match, TRBD2 (5 bases). Germline loops: CDR1 SGHTA, CDR2 FQGNSA. The CDR3 is 13 residues long. V was shortened by 5 bases and J by 4 bases, with 11 bases between the two germline ends. The CDR3 spells CASSALVTETQYF. As DNA, the CDR3 is TGTGCCAGCAGCGCACTAGTCACAGAGACCCAGTACTTC.

The rearrangement uses TRBV18 and TRBJ2-2; 8 nucleotides agree with TRBD2. This CDR3 is built from 15 residues. The V segment lost 5 bases and the J segment 7 bases; nucleotides outside the gene matches: 9. The germline CDR1 and CDR2 sequences are KGHSH and LQKENI. The CDR3 protein is CASSSGLANVGELFF. The DNA for the CDR3 is TGTGCCAGCTCATCAGGACTAGCCAATGTCGGGGAGCTGTTTTTT. Drawing the rest from reference TRBV18 and TRBJ2-2, the complete variable domain is NAGVMQNPRHLVRRRGQEARLRCSPMKGHSHVYWYRQLPEEGLKFMVYLQKENIIDESGMPKERFSAEFPKEGPSILRIQQVVRGDSAAYFCASSSGLANVGELFFGEGSRLTVL.

V and J are TRBV3-1 (or the pseudogene TRBV3-2) and TRBJ2-5, with 8 bases aligning to TRBD2. Germline loops: CDR1 LGHDT, CDR2 YNNKEL (reference sequence). The junction had 11 bases not matched to a gene; V was cut back by 6 bases and J by 2 bases. The CDR3 runs to 16 residues. The CDR3: CASSPNLLAAQETQYF. CDR3 coding DNA: TGTGCCAGCAGTCCGAACCTACTAGCGGCTCAAGAGACCCAGTACTTC.

The genes are TRBV10-3 and TRBJ1-3, with D unclear. Per germline, CDR1 ENHRY and CDR2 SYGVKD. There are 17 residues in the CDR3. The V gene lost 0 bases and the J gene lost 4 bases, with 16 bases spanning the gap. The CDR3 bases are TGTGCCATCAGTGAGTCGAGAACCTCTAACCGAGGAAACACCATATATTTT. Amino acid sequence: CAISESRTSNRGNTIYF.

The genes are TRBV6-4 and TRBJ1-2; TRBD1 matches at 10 bases. The V and J ends lost 5 bases and 4 bases, in that order; junction bases with no gene match: 4. The CDR3 runs to 14 residues. Germline-derived CDR1 and CDR2 are MRHNA and SNTAGT. DNA of the CDR3: TGTGCCAGCAGTCCGGGACAGGGGTTCTATGGCTACACCTTC. This translates into CASSPGQGFYGYTF.

The chain couples TRBV5-4 to TRBJ1-1; D possibly corresponds to TRBD1 (5 bases). V was trimmed by 4 bases and J by 1 base, leaving 14 bases between them. This CDR3 contains 15 residues. The germline V gene has CDR1 SGHNT and CDR2 YYREEE (reference sequence). CDR3 region: CASSPRGTPNTEAFF. In nucleotides, the CDR3 is TGTGCCAGCAGCCCCCGGGGGACGCCGAACACTGAAGCTTTCTTT.

The V and J genes are TRBV19 and TRBJ2-2; 8 bases agree with TRBD2. From germline, CDR1 is LNHDA and CDR2 SQIVND (reference sequence). CDR3 size: 16 residues. Trimming removed 6 bases from V and 3 bases from J; junction bases left unmatched: 9. DNA of the CDR3: TGTGCCAGTAGCAGATCAGGACTAGCCCACACCGGGGAGCTGTTTTTT. Amino acids: CASSRSGLAHTGELFF.

The rearrangement links TRBV24-1 to TRBJ2-2, with 8 bases matching TRBD1. The CDR3 has 17 amino acids. CDR1 is KGHDR, CDR2 SFDVKD, per germline. The trim removed 4 bases at V and 4 bases at J, leaving 10 bases unmatched. The CDR3 loop is CATSEAGRGQVTGELFF. In nucleotides, the CDR3 is TGTGCCACCAGTGAGGCCGGCAGGGGGCAGGTCACCGGGGAGCTGTTTTTT.

Only a few counts were recorded for this clone. The CDR3 nucleotides read TGTGCCAGCAGCCAAGACGTCTCCTATAATTCACCCCTCCACTTT. Amino acids: CASSQDVSYNSPLHF. This chain connects TRBV3-1 (or the pseudogene TRBV3-2) to TRBJ1-6; no reliable D call. Trimming removed 0 bases from V and 0 bases from J, with 3 bases in between. The CDR3 has 15 amino acids. CDR1 and CDR2 (germline): LGHDT, YNNKEL (reference sequence).

The count of this clone is one. The CDR3 DNA sequence: TGCAGTGCTAGTCCTAGCGGGGGGTCAAACTACAATGAGCAGTTCTTC. It is translated as CSASPSGGSNYNEQFF. The rearrangement joins TRBV20-1 to TRBJ2-1, with TRBD2 identical over 11 bases. The CDR3 loop spans 16 amino acids. Germline-derived CDR1 and CDR2 are DFQATT and SNEGSKA (reference sequence). The V gene end was trimmed by 3 bases and the J gene end by 3 bases; junction bases not matched to a gene: 7.

The chain joins TRBV30 to TRBJ1-6; TRBD1 agrees at 9 bases. V was clipped by 6 bases and J by 7 bases; unmatched bases: 4. CDR3 length equals 13 residues. Germline V gene data show CDR1 as GTSNPN and CDR2 as SVGIG (reference sequence). The CDR3 DNA reads TGTGCCTGCCGGGGACAGGGAAATTCACCCCTCCACTTT. This codes for CACRGQGNSPLHF.

The rearrangement links TRBV28 to TRBJ1-5, with D unclear. Germline CDR1 is MDHEN and CDR2 is SYDVKM. Trimming removed 3 bases at V and 2 bases at J, with 11 bases between. The CDR3 loop spans 15 amino acids. The CDR3: CASSFRGRGNQPQHF. CDR3 in DNA: TGTGCCAGCAGTTTTCGGGGAAGGGGCAATCAGCCCCAGCATTTT.

This chain uses TRBV29-1 with TRBJ2-5; possible D gene TRBD2, 7 bases. Germline CDR1 is SQVTM and CDR2 is ANQGSEA. The CDR3 is 15 amino acids. Trimming shortened V by 6 bases and J by 5 bases, and 22 bases separated the two germline ends. The CDR3 loop reads CSVKGGSGVLETQYF. The CDR3 coding sequence is TGCAGCGTGAAGGGGGGGTCGGGGGTTTTGGAGACCCAGTACTTC.

A word on this clone: Other DNA sequences in this specimen translate into the identical CDR3. The CDR3 is CASSESGYGYTF. The DNA of the CDR3 is TGTGCCAGCAGTGAATCGGGGTATGGCTACACCTTC. The rearrangement links TRBV2 to TRBJ1-2, with no clear D. This CDR3 has 12 amino acids. V was pared by 2 bases and J by 5 bases, with 6 bases between. CDR1 and CDR2 (germline): SNHLY, FYNNEI.

The genes are TRBV19 and TRBJ1-1; D ambiguous. V lost 5 bases and J 0 bases, leaving 13 bases between the germline ends. CDR3 length equals 15 residues. Germline lookup yields CDR1 LNHDA and CDR2 SQIVND (reference sequence). This CDR3 is CASSSPFLMNTEAFF. The CDR3 bases are TGTGCCAGTAGTTCCCCCTTCTTAATGAACACTGAAGCTTTCTTT.

The gene calls are TRBV10-3 and TRBJ2-3; 14 nucleotides line up with TRBD2. CDR1 is ENHRY, CDR2 SYGVKD, per germline. Trimming took 8 bases from V and 3 from J; bases not matched to a gene: 16. The length of the CDR3 is 19 residues. The chain's CDR3 is CAIRVSPGLAGEKTDTQYF. CDR3 nucleotides: TGTGCCATCCGCGTTTCCCCGGGACTAGCGGGGGAGAAAACAGATACGCAGTATTTT.

This chain connects TRBV30 to TRBJ1-3; D not resolved. The CDR3 is made up of 13 amino acids. Germline values: CDR1 GTSNPN, CDR2 SVGIG (reference sequence). Trimming removed 3 bases from V and 0 bases from J, with 6 bases in between. The CDR3 region is CAWRQSSGNTIYF. In nucleotides, the CDR3 is TGTGCCTGGAGACAGAGCTCTGGAAACACCATATATTTT.

This sequence joins TRBV18 and TRBJ2-4, with TRBD2 matching over 13 bases. CDR1 and CDR2 from the germline V gene are KGHSH and LQKENI. This CDR3 contains 20 residues. The J segment lost 0 bases and the V segment lost 6 bases, leaving 14 bases of the junction unmatched. The CDR3 DNA is TGTGCCAGCTCGCCAACACGGCGGACTAGCGGGGGAGTAGCCAAAAACATTCAGTACTTC. This encodes CASSPTRRTSGGVAKNIQYF.